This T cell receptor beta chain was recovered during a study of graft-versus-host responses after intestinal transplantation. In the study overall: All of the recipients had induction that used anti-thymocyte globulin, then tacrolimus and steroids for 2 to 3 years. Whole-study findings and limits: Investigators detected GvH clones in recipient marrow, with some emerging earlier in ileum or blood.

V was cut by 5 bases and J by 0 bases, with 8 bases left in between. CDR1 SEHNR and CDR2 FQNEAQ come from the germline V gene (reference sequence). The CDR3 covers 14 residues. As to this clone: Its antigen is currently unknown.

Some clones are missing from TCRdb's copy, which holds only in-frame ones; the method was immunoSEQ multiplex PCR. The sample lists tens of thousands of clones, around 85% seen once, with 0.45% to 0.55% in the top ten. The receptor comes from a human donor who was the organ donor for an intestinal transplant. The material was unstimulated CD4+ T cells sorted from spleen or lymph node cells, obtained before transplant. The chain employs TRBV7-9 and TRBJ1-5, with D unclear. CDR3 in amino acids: CASSASNSNQPQHF. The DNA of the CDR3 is TGTGCCAGCAGCGCGAGCAATAGCAATCAGCCCCAGCATTTT.